Described below is a single TCR beta chain sequence and its context. Antigen unknown. This entry belongs to a study of cytomegalovirus exposure and HLA in healthy donors. This table comes from immunoSEQ multiplex PCR, and its TCRdb copy is limited to in-frame clones, with some not included. The repertoire holds 200,000 or so clones, about nine tenths seen once, with roughly 2% in the top ten. Study-level results: Most sequenced TCRs were rare (though some public TCRs occurred in many donors). Subsequent analysis found a tendency for first-cohort TCR clusters to co-occur within the 120 or so validation repertoires.

Germline V gene data show CDR1 as SNHLY and CDR2 as FYNNEI. This CDR3 has 13 residues. V dropped 6 bases and J dropped 3 bases, with 11 bases sitting between them. It was the approximately 130-subject validation cohort, separate from the roughly 700-subject first cohort, to which the donors belonged. The receptor was isolated from a woman in her late teens or twenties in good health and CMV-seropositive. The rearrangement joins TRBV2 to TRBJ1-1, with D possibly matching TRBD1 (6 bases). The material sequenced was PBMCs. The DNA of the CDR3 is TGTGCCAGCAGCTTCAGACAGGACACTGAAGCTTTCTTT. Translated: CASSFRQDTEAFF.